This TCR beta chain was sequenced during a study of blood T cell repertoires in COVID-19. At the level of the study: The study drew acute and convalescent COVID-19 samples from the United States, Italy and Spain.

The germline V and J ends were trimmed by 11 bases and 4 bases, with 14 bases remaining between them. Germline V gene lookup returns CDR1 SNHLY and CDR2 FYNNEI. CDR3 length: 12 amino acids. Original processing notes: The assay estimated nucleated cells by amplifying reference gene primers. Generated by immunoSEQ multiplex PCR, the TCRdb table keeps only in-frame clones and is missing some. The V and J calls and clone size were taken over from that table, and D and trimming were inferred from the DNA. The sample shows approximately 280,000 clones, approximately 85% of them seen only once. The specimen sequenced was peripheral blood. The source of this sequence is a middle-aged man with active or convalescent COVID-19. The chain links TRBV2 to TRBJ1-2, with D unclear. The CDR3 region has the DNA TGTGCCTCCTCGAACTCGATCTATGGCTACACCTTC. Protein: CASSNSIYGYTF. Supplemented by reference TRBV2 and TRBJ1-2, the full variable domain reads EPEVTQTPSHQVTQMGQEVILRCVPISNHLYFYWYRQILGQKVEFLVSFYNNEISEKSEIFDDQFSVERPDGSNFTLKIRSTKLEDSAMYFCASSNSIYGYTFGSGTRLTVV.